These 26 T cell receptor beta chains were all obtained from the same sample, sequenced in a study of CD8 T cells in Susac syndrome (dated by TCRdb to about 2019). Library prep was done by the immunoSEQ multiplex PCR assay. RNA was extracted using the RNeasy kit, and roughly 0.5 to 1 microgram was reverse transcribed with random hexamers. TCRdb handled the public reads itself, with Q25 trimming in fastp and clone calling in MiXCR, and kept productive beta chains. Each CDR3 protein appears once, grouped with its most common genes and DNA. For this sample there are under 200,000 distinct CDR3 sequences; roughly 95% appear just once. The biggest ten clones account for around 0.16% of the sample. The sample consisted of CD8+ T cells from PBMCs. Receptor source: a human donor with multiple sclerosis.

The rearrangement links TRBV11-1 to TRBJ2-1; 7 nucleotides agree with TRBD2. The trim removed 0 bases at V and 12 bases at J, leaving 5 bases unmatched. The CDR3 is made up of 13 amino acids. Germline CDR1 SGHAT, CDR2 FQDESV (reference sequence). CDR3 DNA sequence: TGTGCCAGCAGCTTAGCACCCCCGGGGGGGCAGTTCTTC. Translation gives CASSLAPPGGQFF.

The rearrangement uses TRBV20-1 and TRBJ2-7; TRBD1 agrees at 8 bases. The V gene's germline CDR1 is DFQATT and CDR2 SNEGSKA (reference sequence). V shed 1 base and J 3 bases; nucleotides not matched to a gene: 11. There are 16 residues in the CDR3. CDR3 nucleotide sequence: TGCAGTGCTAGAGCCGACCGGACAGGGTTGTTCTACGAGCAGTACTTC. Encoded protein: CSARADRTGLFYEQYF.

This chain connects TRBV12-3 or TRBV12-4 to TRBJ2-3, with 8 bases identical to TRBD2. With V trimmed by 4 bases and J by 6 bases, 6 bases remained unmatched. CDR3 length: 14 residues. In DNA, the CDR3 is TGTGCCAGCAGTTGGACTAGCTTTTCCGATACGCAGTATTTT. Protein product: CASSWTSFSDTQYF.

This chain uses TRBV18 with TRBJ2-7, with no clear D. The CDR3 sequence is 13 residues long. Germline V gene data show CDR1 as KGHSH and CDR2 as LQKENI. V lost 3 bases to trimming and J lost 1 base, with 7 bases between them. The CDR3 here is CASSPSESYEQYF. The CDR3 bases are TGTGCCAGCTCACCTAGTGAGTCCTACGAGCAGTACTTC.

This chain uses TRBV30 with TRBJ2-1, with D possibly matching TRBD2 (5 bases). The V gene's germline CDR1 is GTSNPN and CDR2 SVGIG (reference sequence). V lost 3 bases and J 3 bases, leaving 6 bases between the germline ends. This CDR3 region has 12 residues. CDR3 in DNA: TGTGCCTGGAGGACTATCTACAATGAGCAGTTCTTC. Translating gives CAWRTIYNEQFF.

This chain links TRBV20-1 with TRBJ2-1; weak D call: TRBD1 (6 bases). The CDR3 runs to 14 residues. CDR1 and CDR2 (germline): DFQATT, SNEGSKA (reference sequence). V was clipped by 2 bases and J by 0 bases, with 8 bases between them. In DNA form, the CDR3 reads TGCAGTGCTAGACAGGACAGCTCCTACAATGAGCAGTTCTTC. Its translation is CSARQDSSYNEQFF.

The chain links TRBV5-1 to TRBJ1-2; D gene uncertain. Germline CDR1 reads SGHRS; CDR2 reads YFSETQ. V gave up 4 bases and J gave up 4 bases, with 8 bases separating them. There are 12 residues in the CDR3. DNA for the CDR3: TGCGCCAGCAGCATCACCAGCTATGGCTACACCTTC. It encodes CASSITSYGYTF.

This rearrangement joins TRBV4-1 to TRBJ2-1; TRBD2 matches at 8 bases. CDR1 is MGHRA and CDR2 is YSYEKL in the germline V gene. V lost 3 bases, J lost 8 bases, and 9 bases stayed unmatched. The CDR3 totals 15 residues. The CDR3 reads CASSHGTSNLDEQFF. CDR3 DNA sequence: TGCGCCAGCAGCCACGGGACTAGTAATCTTGATGAGCAGTTCTTC.

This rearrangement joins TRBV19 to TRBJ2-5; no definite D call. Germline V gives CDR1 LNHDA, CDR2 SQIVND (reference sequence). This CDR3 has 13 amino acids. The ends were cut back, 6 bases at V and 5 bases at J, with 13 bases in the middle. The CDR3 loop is CASSIQTRETQYF. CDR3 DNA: TGTGCCAGTAGCATCCAGACGCGGGAGACCCAGTACTTC.

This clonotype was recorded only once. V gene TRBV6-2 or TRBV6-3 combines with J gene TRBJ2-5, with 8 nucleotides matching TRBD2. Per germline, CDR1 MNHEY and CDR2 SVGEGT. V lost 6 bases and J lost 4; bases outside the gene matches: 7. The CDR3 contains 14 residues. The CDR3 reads CASRQPGGAETQYF. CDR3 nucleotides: TGTGCCAGCAGACAGCCCGGGGGGGCAGAGACCCAGTACTTC.

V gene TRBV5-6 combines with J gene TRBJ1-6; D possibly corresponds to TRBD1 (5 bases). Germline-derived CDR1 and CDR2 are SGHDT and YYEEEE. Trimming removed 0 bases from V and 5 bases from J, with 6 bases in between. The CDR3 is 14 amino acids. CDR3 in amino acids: CASSLGDHNSPLHF. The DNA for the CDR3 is TGTGCCAGCAGCTTGGGGGACCATAATTCACCCCTCCACTTT.

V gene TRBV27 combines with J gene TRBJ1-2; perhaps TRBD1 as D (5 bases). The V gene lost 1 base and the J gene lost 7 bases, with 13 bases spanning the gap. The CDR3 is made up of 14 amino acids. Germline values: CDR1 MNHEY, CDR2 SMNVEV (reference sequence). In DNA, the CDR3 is TGTGCCAGCAGTTTATGGTCCGGGGACGGTGGCTACACCTTC. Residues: CASSLWSGDGGYTF.

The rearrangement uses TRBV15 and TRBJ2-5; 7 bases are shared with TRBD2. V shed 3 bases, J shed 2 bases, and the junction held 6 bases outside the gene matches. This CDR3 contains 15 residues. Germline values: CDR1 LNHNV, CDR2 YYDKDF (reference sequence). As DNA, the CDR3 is TGTGCCACCAGCAGGGAAGGGACTACTCAAGAGACCCAGTACTTC. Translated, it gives CATSREGTTQETQYF.

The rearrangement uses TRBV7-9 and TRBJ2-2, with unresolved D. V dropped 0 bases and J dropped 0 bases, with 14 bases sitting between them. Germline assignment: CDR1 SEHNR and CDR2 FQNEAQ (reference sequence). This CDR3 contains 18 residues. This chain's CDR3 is CASSLALLLGANTGELFF. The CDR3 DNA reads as TGTGCCAGCAGCTTAGCGCTCCTCCTTGGCGCGAACACCGGGGAGCTGTTTTTT.

CDR3 region: CASSVYGFDNEQFF. CDR3 DNA: TGTGCCAGCAGCGTCTACGGCTTCGACAATGAGCAGTTCTTC. V and J are TRBV9 and TRBJ2-1; D is ambiguous. This CDR3 spans 14 amino acids. V dropped 2 bases and J dropped 5 bases, with 11 bases sitting between them. Germline values: CDR1 SGDLS, CDR2 YYNGEE. The whole variable domain, remainder taken from reference TRBV9 and TRBJ2-1, is DSGVTQTPKHLITATGQRVTLRCSPRSGDLSVYWYQQSLDQGLQFLIQYYNGEERAKGNILERFSAQQFPDLHSELNLSSLELGDSALYFCASSVYGFDNEQFFGPGTRLTVL.

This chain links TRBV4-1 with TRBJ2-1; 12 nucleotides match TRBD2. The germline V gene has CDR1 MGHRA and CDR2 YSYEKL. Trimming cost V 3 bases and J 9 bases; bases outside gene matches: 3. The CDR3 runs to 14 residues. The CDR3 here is CASSQASGRAEQFF. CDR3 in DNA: TGCGCCAGCAGCCAGGCTAGCGGGAGGGCTGAGCAGTTCTTC.

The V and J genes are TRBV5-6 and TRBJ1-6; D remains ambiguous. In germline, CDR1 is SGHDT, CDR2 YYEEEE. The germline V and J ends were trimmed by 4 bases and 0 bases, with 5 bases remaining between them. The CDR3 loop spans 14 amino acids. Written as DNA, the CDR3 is TGTGCCAGCAGCCTGAGCTCCTATAATTCACCCCTCCACTTT. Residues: CASSLSSYNSPLHF.

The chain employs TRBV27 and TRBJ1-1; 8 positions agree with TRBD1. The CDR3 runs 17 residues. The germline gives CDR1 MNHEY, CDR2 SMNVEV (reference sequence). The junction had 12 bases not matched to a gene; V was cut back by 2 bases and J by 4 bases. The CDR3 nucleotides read TGTGCCAGCAGTTTACTCGGGGCAGGGGGCCACGGCACTGAAGCTTTCTTT. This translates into CASSLLGAGGHGTEAFF.

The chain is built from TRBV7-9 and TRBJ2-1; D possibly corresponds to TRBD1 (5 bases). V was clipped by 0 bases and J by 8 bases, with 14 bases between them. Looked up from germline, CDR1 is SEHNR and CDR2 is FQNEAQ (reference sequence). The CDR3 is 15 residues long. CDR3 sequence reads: CASSLALTGFDEQFF. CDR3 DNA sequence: TGTGCCAGCAGCTTAGCGCTAACAGGTTTCGATGAGCAGTTCTTC.

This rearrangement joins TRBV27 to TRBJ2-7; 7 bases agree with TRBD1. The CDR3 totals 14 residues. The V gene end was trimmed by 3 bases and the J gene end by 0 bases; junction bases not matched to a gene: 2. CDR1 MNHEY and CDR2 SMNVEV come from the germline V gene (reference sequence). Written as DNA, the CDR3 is TGTGCCAGCAGTTTTGACAGGGCCTCCTACGAGCAGTACTTC. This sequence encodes CASSFDRASYEQYF.

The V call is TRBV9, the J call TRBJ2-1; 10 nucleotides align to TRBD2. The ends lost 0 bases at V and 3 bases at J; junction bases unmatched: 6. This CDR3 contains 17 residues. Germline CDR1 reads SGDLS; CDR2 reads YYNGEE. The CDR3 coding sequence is TGTGCCAGCAGCGTAGTAGCGGGGGGCCGATACTACAATGAGCAGTTCTTC. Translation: CASSVVAGGRYYNEQFF.

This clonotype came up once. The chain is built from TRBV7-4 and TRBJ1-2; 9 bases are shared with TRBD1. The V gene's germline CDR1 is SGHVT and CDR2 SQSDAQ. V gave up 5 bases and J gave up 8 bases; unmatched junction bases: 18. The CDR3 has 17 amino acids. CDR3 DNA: TGTGCCAGCAGCCGACCCTATTACAGGGGGCGCCGGAGGGGCTACACCTTC. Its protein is CASSRPYYRGRRRGYTF.

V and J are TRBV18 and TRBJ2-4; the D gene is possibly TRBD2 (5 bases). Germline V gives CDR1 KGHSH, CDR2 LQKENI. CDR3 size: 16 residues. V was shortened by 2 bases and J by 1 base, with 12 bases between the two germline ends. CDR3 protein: CASSPGRVVAKNIQYF. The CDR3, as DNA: TGTGCCAGCTCACCAGGGAGAGTGGTGGCCAAAAACATTCAGTACTTC.

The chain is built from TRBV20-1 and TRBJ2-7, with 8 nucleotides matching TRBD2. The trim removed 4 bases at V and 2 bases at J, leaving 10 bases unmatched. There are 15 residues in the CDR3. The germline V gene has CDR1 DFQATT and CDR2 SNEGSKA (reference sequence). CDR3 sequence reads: CSATSGRGVAYEQYF. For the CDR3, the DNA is TGCAGTGCTACAAGCGGGCGGGGGGTAGCCTACGAGCAGTACTTC.

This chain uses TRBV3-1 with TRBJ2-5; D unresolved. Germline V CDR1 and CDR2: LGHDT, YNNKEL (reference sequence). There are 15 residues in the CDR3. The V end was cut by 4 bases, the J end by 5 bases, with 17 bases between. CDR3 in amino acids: CASSPDLVGLETQYF. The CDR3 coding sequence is TGTGCCAGCAGCCCTGACTTGGTTGGCCTTGAGACCCAGTACTTC.

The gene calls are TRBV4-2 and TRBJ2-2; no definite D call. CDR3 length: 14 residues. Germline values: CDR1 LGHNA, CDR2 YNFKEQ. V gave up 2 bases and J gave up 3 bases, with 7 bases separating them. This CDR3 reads CASSQIWDTGELFF. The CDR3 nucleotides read TGTGCCAGCAGCCAAATATGGGACACCGGGGAGCTGTTTTTT.